These 5 T cell receptor beta chains share one sample of origin, sequenced in a study of blood T cell repertoires in COVID-19. Assay: immunoSEQ multiplex PCR; the TCRdb copy retains only in-frame clones and omits some. The data contain about 200,000 clones, 81% of them singletons. The sample consisted of PBMCs or T cells enriched from blood (not recorded which). The receptor set was obtained from a woman in her forties or fifties with acute COVID-19.

The rearrangement uses TRBV28 and TRBJ1-1, with a possible D match to TRBD1 (5 bases). Germline V gene lookup returns CDR1 MDHEN and CDR2 SYDVKM. V was trimmed by 3 bases and J by 2 bases, leaving 7 bases between them. The CDR3 is made up of 13 amino acids. DNA for the CDR3: TGTGCCAGCAGTTTTCAGGGAAACACTGAAGCTTTCTTT. Residues: CASSFQGNTEAFF.

This chain joins TRBV19 and TRBJ1-6, with D possibly matching TRBD1 (6 bases). CDR1 is LNHDA, CDR2 SQIVND, per germline (reference sequence). The CDR3 is made up of 18 amino acids. The V and J ends lost 2 bases and 0 bases respectively, with 14 bases between them. CDR3 in amino acids: CASSITPAGASYNSPLHF. The CDR3 bases are TGTGCCAGTAGTATAACCCCCGCAGGGGCCTCCTATAATTCACCCCTCCACTTT. Full variable domain (remainder filled in from reference TRBV19 and TRBJ1-6): DGGITQSPKYLFRKEGQNVTLSCEQNLNHDAMYWYRQDPGQGLRLIYYSQIVNDFQKGDIAEGYSVSREKKESFPLTVTSAQKNPTAFYLCASSITPAGASYNSPLHFGNGTRLTVT.

V gene TRBV10-3 combines with J gene TRBJ2-5; possible D gene TRBD2, 7 bases. Trimming pared 7 bases from V and 4 bases from J, leaving 13 bases between. CDR1 is ENHRY, CDR2 SYGVKD, per germline. The CDR3 runs 13 residues. This chain's CDR3 is CAITGGMGETQYF. DNA for the CDR3: TGTGCCATCACGGGGGGCATGGGAGAGACCCAGTACTTC.

This clone came up a few times. The chain employs TRBV7-4 and TRBJ2-3; 12 positions agree with TRBD2. The J segment lost 5 bases and the V segment lost 5 bases, leaving 11 bases of the junction unmatched. Looked up from germline, CDR1 is SGHVT and CDR2 is SQSDAQ. The CDR3 consists of 17 residues. CDR3 bases: TGTGCCAGCAGCCGCACACGACTAGCGGGAGTAGTAGATACGCAGTATTTT. Amino acid sequence: CASSRTRLAGVVDTQYF.

The chain uses TRBV6-4 and TRBJ2-5; 12 bases align to TRBD2. The V gene's germline CDR1 is MRHNA and CDR2 SNTAGT. The V gene end was trimmed by 3 bases and the J gene end by 4 bases; junction bases not matched to a gene: 6. The CDR3 is 16 amino acids. CDR3 nucleotides: TGTGCCAGCAGTGAATCTAGCGGGGGGGCCGTAGAGACCCAGTACTTC. As protein: CASSESSGGAVETQYF.